This T cell receptor (beta chain) was observed in a study of memory CD4+ T cells and cytomegalovirus serostatus. About the study: Donors were healthy Belgian adults, 8 to 10 CMV seropositive and 24 seronegative. Study-level findings and limits: A US-trained random forest predicted CMV serostatus with median AUC around 0.9.

Details on this clone: Its antigen is undetermined.

Here immunoSEQ multiplex PCR was the method, and the copy in TCRdb shows in-frame clones only, minus some. The data contain under 100,000 clones, 80% of them singletons. The V and J ends lost 4 bases and 2 bases, in that order; junction bases with no gene match: 17. Germline V gene data show CDR1 as SGHDT and CDR2 as YYEEEE. This CDR3 spans 18 amino acids. The sort gate was single viable CD3+CD4+CD8-CD45RO+ cells for memory CD4+ T cells. The sequenced sample was memory CD4+ T cells from blood. This chain joins TRBV5-6 and TRBJ2-5; 7 bases map to TRBD2. This clonotype was sampled from an adult in good health and CMV-seronegative. CDR3 sequence: CASSPLLGSAGIQETQYF. The CDR3 DNA follows: TGTGCCAGCAGCCCTTTATTGGGGTCAGCGGGGATTCAAGAGACCCAGTACTTC.